The rows below give T cell receptor beta chains drawn from one sample of a study of CXCR3-negative and CXCR3-positive naive CD8 T cells. Reprocessing the 5' RACE reads, TCRdb reports a single entry for every CDR3 protein and omits DNA. Its listing shows 110,000 or so distinct CDR3 sequences. Material: naive CXCR3+ CD8+ T cells from blood. The receptors come from a human donor in good health. Some clones in this sample may be carry-over from other donors' samples. CDR3s include the opening cysteine and the closing phenylalanine or tryptophan.

TRBV29-1	TRBJ2-1	CPGPGGGPNNEQFF
TRBV13	TRBJ1-6	CASSLGGHSPLHF
TRBV5-1	TRBJ2-1	CASSSGTSGLYNEQFF
TRBV28	TRBJ2-7	CASSGNSYEQYF
TRBV7-9	TRBJ2-7	CASSSGLGTYEQYF
TRBV20-1	TRBJ2-7	CSARGGGFPYEQYF
TRBV19	TRBJ2-1	CASRALAGGSNEQFF
TRBV29-1	TRBJ2-7	CSVEGGHSYEQYF
TRBV4-1	TRBJ2-7	CASSQVQDTYEQYF
TRBV29-1	TRBJ1-1	CSFRGNTEAFF
TRBV7-8	TRBJ2-5	CASSLGSGVQETQYF
TRBV7-9	TRBJ2-5	CASSRTAIEETQYF
TRBV5-1	TRBJ2-7	CASSFAQGAYEQYF
TRBV28	TRBJ2-1	CASSPGGGSPSYNEQFF
TRBV5-5	TRBJ2-7	CASSWTDLRGQYF
TRBV5-1	TRBJ2-2	CASSLVDETTGELFF
TRBV20-1	TRBJ2-1	CSANLREVYNEQFF
TRBV28	TRBJ1-1	CASSLSGAGQENTEAFF
TRBV2	TRBJ1-6	CASSQDSENSPLHF
TRBV3-1	TRBJ2-1	CASSQGSRGYYNEQFF
TRBV12-3/TRBV12-4	TRBJ1-2	CASSAPLTGRNYGYTF
TRBV12-5	TRBJ1-1	CASGPTSRGGTEAFF
TRBV12-3/TRBV12-4	TRBJ2-5	CASGTVGRTQYF
TRBV20-1	TRBJ2-3	CSASKRSPGRDTQYF
TRBV12-3/TRBV12-4	TRBJ2-1	CASSARLGDNEQFF
TRBV29-1	TRBJ2-1	CSVLGTSGSGGSSYNEQFF
TRBV9	TRBJ2-1	CASSGRGEPYNEQFF
TRBV6-2/TRBV6-3	TRBJ1-2	CASINGTNYGYTF
TRBV7-2	TRBJ1-1	CASSTNLLQVNTEAFF
TRBV4-1	TRBJ2-1	CASSQDVVQDNEQFF
TRBV3-1	TRBJ2-7	CASSQVIAGDERYF
TRBV29-1	TRBJ1-4	CSVDLGEKLFF
TRBV7-8	TRBJ1-2	CASSLADSGYTF
TRBV7-9	TRBJ2-1	CASSTVGTRVYEQFF
TRBV28	TRBJ2-1	CASSFGASGIDEQFF
TRBV5-1	TRBJ2-7	CASSLNRVAYEQYF
TRBV21-1	TRBJ2-5	CASSKAGGRGQETQYF
TRBV7-7	TRBJ2-1	CASSYGGGEQFF
TRBV5-1	TRBJ2-3	CASSVDRGHGDTQYF
TRBV2	TRBJ2-1	CASIGTSGLSYNEQFF
TRBV7-9	TRBJ2-7	CASSLVLRGPYSEQYF
TRBV28	TRBJ2-2	CASSRPRHRGDTGELFF
TRBV2	TRBJ2-2	CASKVVSGELFF
TRBV20-1	TRBJ2-1	CSALLGSGSSYNEQFF
TRBV28	TRBJ2-2	CASRRGSYQNRELFF
TRBV28	TRBJ1-5	CASSLGTGGAGQPQHF